The next 23 T cell receptor beta chains were all read from a single sample in a study of cytomegalovirus exposure and HLA in healthy donors. The PCR had 60 Vbeta and 13 Jbeta primers. Some clones are missing from TCRdb's copy, which holds only in-frame ones; the method was immunoSEQ multiplex PCR. The repertoire includes 120,000 or so clones, 80% of them detected once, and approximately 8.4% sits in the top ten. The sample taken for sequencing was PBMCs. The receptors originated from a man under 40 in good health and CMV-seropositive.

The chain combines TRBV27 with TRBJ2-7; the D gene is possibly TRBD1 (5 bases). This CDR3 comprises 13 residues. Trimming stripped 5 bases from V and 2 bases from J, with 10 bases between. Germline V CDR1 and CDR2: MNHEY, SMNVEV (reference sequence). The CDR3 loop reads CASSPDSAYEQYF. Here the CDR3 DNA reads TGTGCCAGCAGTCCAGACAGTGCCTACGAGCAGTACTTC.

This clone is a singleton in its sample. The chain is built from TRBV5-4 and TRBJ2-5; D possibly corresponds to TRBD2 (7 bases). Trimming removed 2 bases from V and 1 base from J, with 9 bases in between. This CDR3 has 14 residues. Germline values: CDR1 SGHNT, CDR2 YYREEE (reference sequence). In DNA, the CDR3 is TGTGCCAGCAGCTTTGGGGGGGCCCAAGAGACCCAGTACTTC. Residues: CASSFGGAQETQYF.

V is TRBV6-5 and J is TRBJ2-2; weak D call: TRBD1 (5 bases). Germline assignment: CDR1 MNHEY and CDR2 SVGAGI. The CDR3 has 13 amino acids. Trimming removed 5 bases from V and 4 bases from J, with 8 bases in between. CDR3 in DNA: TGTGCCAGCAGTCGACAGCCCACCGGGGAGCTGTTTTTT. Protein sequence: CASSRQPTGELFF.

The CDR3 sequence is CASSVGTQGHGYTF. CDR3 in DNA: TGTGCCAGCAGCGTAGGAACACAGGGCCATGGCTACACCTTC. The rearrangement uses TRBV9 and TRBJ1-2; possibly TRBD1 for D (6 bases). This CDR3 comprises 14 residues. Trimming removed 0 bases at V and 6 bases at J, with 12 bases between. Looked up from germline, CDR1 is SGDLS and CDR2 is YYNGEE.

V and J are TRBV5-1 and TRBJ2-7; the D gene is possibly TRBD2 (7 bases). Germline CDR1 and CDR2: SGHRS and YFSETQ. The CDR3 consists of 18 residues. V was clipped by 1 base and J by 5 bases, with 25 bases between them. Here the CDR3 reads CASSLFFSLGPGGHEQYF. The CDR3 bases are TGCGCCAGCAGCTTGTTCTTTAGTTTAGGCCCGGGGGGCCACGAGCAGTACTTC. Variable domain in full (rest from reference TRBV5-1 and TRBJ2-7): KAGVTQTPRYLIKTRGQQVTLSCSPISGHRSVSWYQQTPGQGLQFLFEYFSETQRNKGNFPGRFSGRQFSNSRSEMNVSTLELGDSALYLCASSLFFSLGPGGHEQYFGPGTRLTVT.

Note on this clone: The same CDR3 arises from other DNA sequences in this sample as well. The rearrangement links TRBV4-1 to TRBJ1-1; D not resolved. Germline CDR1 is MGHRA and CDR2 is YSYEKL. This CDR3 region has 14 residues. Trimming cost V 2 bases and J 0 bases, with 7 bases left between them. CDR3: CASSQRTVNTEAFF. In DNA, the CDR3 is TGCGCCAGCAGCCAACGCACAGTGAACACTGAAGCTTTCTTT.

As to this clone: A read error may produce the germline difference seen at one junction end. The chain links TRBV7-8 to TRBJ1-3; D is unresolved. Germline CDR1 is SGHVS and CDR2 is FQNEAQ. The CDR3 contains 19 residues. CDR3 protein: CASSLAARRAAGWGNTIYF. In DNA, the CDR3 is TGTGCCAGCAGCCTAGCCGCCAGGAGGGCAGCGGGATGGGGAAACACCATATATTTT.

The chain carries TRBV21-1 and TRBJ1-1. TRBV21-1 corresponds to a pseudogene. The CDR3 is 15 residues long. The CDR3 loop reads CASSPRRGVVTEAFF. Here the CDR3 DNA reads TGTGCCAGCAGCCCCCGGCGGGGGGTGGTCACTGAAGCTTTCTTT.

J is TRBJ2-2 and V is TRBV5-1, with TRBD1 identical over 8 bases. The CDR3 sequence is 13 residues long. Germline values: CDR1 SGHRS, CDR2 YFSETQ. The ends lost 4 bases at V and 6 bases at J; junction bases unmatched: 2. The CDR3 bases are TGCGCCAGCAGCGCAGGGGGCCCCGGGGAGCTGTTTTTT. Translating gives CASSAGGPGELFF.

The count of this clone is one. This chain uses TRBV27 with TRBJ1-2; TRBD1 matches at 8 bases. Germline V gene lookup returns CDR1 MNHEY and CDR2 SMNVEV (reference sequence). The junction had 3 bases not matched to a gene; V was cut back by 3 bases and J by 6 bases. The CDR3 consists of 13 residues. The CDR3 protein is CASSFGQGDGYTF. In DNA, the CDR3 is TGTGCCAGCAGTTTTGGACAGGGTGATGGCTACACCTTC.

The chain uses TRBV6-6 and TRBJ1-4, with D tentatively TRBD1 (6 bases). Germline V gene data show CDR1 as MNHNY and CDR2 as SVGAGI (reference sequence). V lost 0 bases to trimming and J lost 5 bases, with 13 bases between them. The CDR3 sequence is 16 residues long. CDR3 loop: CASSYSIRTANEKLFF. The CDR3 coding sequence is TGTGCCAGCAGTTACTCAATACGGACAGCAAATGAAAAACTGTTTTTT.

This clone was detected a few times. The CDR3 bases are TGTGCCAGCCATCCGGGACAGGGGTTGTCCTACGAGCAGTACTTC. Amino acid sequence: CASHPGQGLSYEQYF. The chain has TRBV6-5 and TRBJ2-7; 10 bases are a match to TRBD1. The CDR3 is 15 residues long. CDR1 MNHEY and CDR2 SVGAGI come from the germline V gene. The V gene end was trimmed by 8 bases and the J gene end by 1 base; junction bases not matched to a gene: 8.

This chain connects TRBV19 to TRBJ1-5, with TRBD1 identical over 11 bases. CDR1 LNHDA and CDR2 SQIVND come from the germline V gene (reference sequence). The CDR3 loop spans 15 amino acids. Germline trimming cut 4 bases from V and 7 bases from J; bases unmatched to any gene: 6. The chain's CDR3 is CASSNRGDRGQPQHF. The CDR3 bases are TGTGCCAGTAGTAACCGAGGGGACAGGGGGCAGCCCCAGCATTTT. Combining the CDR3 with reference TRBV19 and TRBJ1-5 gives the whole variable domain DGGITQSPKYLFRKEGQNVTLSCEQNLNHDAMYWYRQDPGQGLRLIYYSQIVNDFQKGDIAEGYSVSREKKESFPLTVTSAQKNPTAFYLCASSNRGDRGQPQHFGDGTRLSIL.

This chain connects TRBV28 to TRBJ1-6; 10 bases align to TRBD1. The CDR3 extends over 15 amino acids. Germline CDR1 reads MDHEN; CDR2 reads SYDVKM. V shed 1 base, J shed 14 bases, and the junction held 8 bases outside the gene matches. The CDR3, as DNA: TGTGCCAGCAGTTTATTAGACAGGGGGCCGGGGACCCTCCACTTT. The encoded protein is CASSLLDRGPGTLHF.

The chain joins TRBV27 to TRBJ2-3, with TRBD2 matching over 8 bases. The CDR3 is 16 residues long. The J segment lost 5 bases and the V segment lost 2 bases, leaving 9 bases of the junction unmatched. Germline-derived CDR1 and CDR2 are MNHEY and SMNVEV (reference sequence). The CDR3: CASSLMGLVGGDTQYF. CDR3 DNA sequence: TGTGCCAGCAGTTTAATGGGACTAGTGGGGGGAGATACGCAGTATTTT.

The V gene is TRBV30, the J gene TRBJ1-5; D might be TRBD1 (5 bases). The CDR3 extends over 17 amino acids. Between the trimmed V and J ends, which lost 0 bases and 5 bases, there was a span of 20 bases. Germline CDR1 is GTSNPN and CDR2 is SVGIG (reference sequence). The CDR3 sequence: CAWSVQFGRGGDQPQHF. The CDR3 region has the DNA TGTGCCTGGAGTGTCCAATTCGGTCGGGGAGGGGATCAGCCCCAGCATTTT.

The sample holds a few counts of this clone. The rearrangement uses TRBV6-1 and TRBJ2-2; TRBD1 agrees at 10 bases. V shed 6 bases and J 5 bases; nucleotides not matched to a gene: 3. The length of the CDR3 is 14 residues. CDR1 is MNHNS, CDR2 SASEGT, per germline. CDR3 sequence (DNA): TGTGCCAGCAGGTCGGACAGGGGGACCGGGGAGCTGTTTTTT. Translating it yields CASRSDRGTGELFF.

The V gene is TRBV6-6, the J gene TRBJ2-7; 11 bases fit TRBD1. Trimming removed 6 bases from V and 4 bases from J; junction bases left unmatched: 8. The CDR3 length is 15 residues. CDR1 MNHNY and CDR2 SVGAGI come from the germline V gene (reference sequence). The CDR3 DNA reads TGTGCCAGCAGAACAGGACAGGGGGCTGCGTACGAGCAGTACTTC. Amino acid sequence: CASRTGQGAAYEQYF.

Only a few counts were recorded for this clone. Within the sample, other DNA sequences also encode this same CDR3. The CDR3 nucleotides are TGTGCCAGCACTCCCCATTGGGGGCGCTCCACTGAAGCTTTCTTT. Its protein is CASTPHWGRSTEAFF. The V gene is TRBV6-5, the J gene TRBJ1-1; tentatively, D is TRBD1 (6 bases). This CDR3 has 15 amino acids. Germline CDR1 and CDR2: MNHEY and SVGAGI. Trimming shortened V by 7 bases and J by 4 bases, and 19 bases separated the two germline ends.

There are a few counts of this clone. The chain joins TRBV18 to TRBJ1-2; 9 nucleotides match TRBD1. In germline, CDR1 is KGHSH, CDR2 LQKENI. The V segment lost 3 bases and the J segment 5 bases; nucleotides outside the gene matches: 10. This CDR3 is 16 amino acids long. The CDR3 DNA reads as TGTGCCAGCTCACCCTCGCCGGGACAGGGTTCTTATGGCTACACCTTC. Translation gives CASSPSPGQGSYGYTF. Combining the CDR3 with reference TRBV18 and TRBJ1-2 gives the whole variable domain NAGVMQNPRHLVRRRGQEARLRCSPMKGHSHVYWYRQLPEEGLKFMVYLQKENIIDESGMPKERFSAEFPKEGPSILRIQQVVRGDSAAYFCASSPSPGQGSYGYTFGSGTRLTVV.

The V and J genes are TRBV7-2 and TRBJ1-1; tentative D call: TRBD1 (5 bases). The CDR3 totals 13 residues. CDR1 SGHTA and CDR2 FQGNSA come from the germline V gene. V was cut by 1 base and J by 8 bases, with 11 bases left in between. CDR3 in DNA: TGTGCCAGCAGCTTAGTTAACGCAGGGGAAGCTTTCTTT. Its translation is CASSLVNAGEAFF.

The chain links TRBV7-3 to TRBJ1-1; 7 nucleotides line up with TRBD1. Germline V gives CDR1 SGHTA, CDR2 FQGTGA. Trimming took 5 bases from V and 3 from J; bases not matched to a gene: 9. The CDR3 length is 15 residues. The CDR3 bases are TGTGCCAGCAGCCTACAGGGGCCGGGGGACACTGAAGCTTTCTTT. Protein: CASSLQGPGDTEAFF.

The chain recombines TRBV5-4 with TRBJ1-2; D gene uncertain. Trimming removed 4 bases from V and 3 bases from J, with 10 bases in between. CDR1 and CDR2 from the germline V gene are SGHNT and YYREEE (reference sequence). This CDR3 has 13 amino acids. CDR3 nucleotide sequence: TGTGCCAGCAGCCGAGGCAGTTACTATGGCTACACCTTC. Protein: CASSRGSYYGYTF.